The 14 T cell receptor beta chains below were found in one sample sequenced in a study of glioma-infiltrating T cells. Using RNA template, CDR3s of TCR alpha and beta were amplified with iRepertoire arm-PCR. In TCRdb, the multiplex PCR reads were re-called with MiXCR into one record per CDR3 protein. The sample has over 70,000 distinct CDR3 sequences; about 23% are singletons. The sequenced material came from glioma tissue, nonneoplastic brain tissue, or PBMCs (not recorded which). The receptors originated from a human donor with low-grade glioma or glioblastoma, undergoing nonglioma brain surgery, or in good health (not recorded which).

V and J are TRBV9 and TRBJ1-3; perhaps TRBD1 as D (5 bases). In germline, CDR1 is SGDLS, CDR2 YYNGEE. V gave up 2 bases and J gave up 0 bases, with 12 bases separating them. CDR3 size: 16 residues. This chain's CDR3 is CASSVTDSVSGNTIYF. The CDR3, as DNA: TGTGCCAGCAGCGTCACAGACAGCGTCTCTGGAAACACCATATATTTT.

This clonotype was detected many times. As DNA, the CDR3 is TGTGCCAGTCAAAATCTGGAGGGCGAAAAACTGTTTTTT. Translating it yields CASQNLEGEKLFF. The J gene is TRBJ1-4, the V gene TRBV2; D ambiguous. This CDR3 region has 13 residues. Germline V gives CDR1 SNHLY, CDR2 FYNNEI. Between the trimmed V and J ends, which lost 9 bases and 8 bases, there was a span of 16 bases.

Many counts were recorded for this clonotype. The chain combines TRBV19 with TRBJ1-1; D possibly corresponds to TRBD1 (5 bases). CDR1 and CDR2 from the germline V gene are LNHDA and SQIVND (reference sequence). V was trimmed by 5 bases and J by 0 bases, leaving 25 bases between them. The length of the CDR3 is 19 residues. The DNA of the CDR3 is TGTGCCAGTAGTTCGCGGTTACCCCGGGACGGAAGCATGAACACTGAAGCTTTCTTT. Translated: CASSSRLPRDGSMNTEAFF.

This clonotype was seen at least ten times. The chain combines TRBV6-1 with TRBJ1-4, with D possibly TRBD1 on 5 matching bases. V lost 2 bases, J lost 7 bases, and 17 bases lay in between. This CDR3 has 16 residues. The germline gives CDR1 MNHNS, CDR2 SASEGT. CDR3 DNA: TGTGCCAGCAGTGAACACCCGGGGCAGGCTAGTGAAAAACTGTTTTTT. This encodes CASSEHPGQASEKLFF.

There are many counts of this clonotype. The chain recombines TRBV24-1 with TRBJ1-5; D remains unclear. V was pared by 9 bases and J by 4 bases, with 18 bases between. This CDR3 comprises 15 residues. Germline-derived CDR1 and CDR2 are KGHDR and SFDVKD. The CDR3 DNA sequence: TGTGCCACCTATGGTAAGAGGCGCCCGAATCAGCCCCAGCATTTT. Translated, it gives CATYGKRRPNQPQHF.

The rearrangement links TRBV19 to TRBJ2-7; D remains ambiguous. The germline V gene encodes CDR1 LNHDA and CDR2 SQIVND (reference sequence). V shed 7 bases and J shed 3 bases, with 10 bases lying between them. The CDR3 contains 12 residues. CDR3 sequence: CASMSEIYEQYF. Here the CDR3 DNA reads TGTGCCAGTATGTCGGAAATCTACGAGCAGTACTTC.

This clonotype was detected ten times or more. The gene calls are TRBV20-1 and TRBJ2-1, with 10 bases lining up with TRBD2. Germline CDR1 DFQATT, CDR2 SNEGSKA (reference sequence). The ends lost 2 bases at V and 4 bases at J; junction bases unmatched: 8. CDR3 length: 16 amino acids. CDR3 region: CSARQTSGSTYNEQFF. CDR3 nucleotides: TGCAGTGCTAGACAGACTAGCGGGTCTACTTACAATGAGCAGTTCTTC.

J is TRBJ2-5 and V is TRBV19; D is possibly TRBD1 (6 bases). CDR1 LNHDA and CDR2 SQIVND come from the germline V gene (reference sequence). The CDR3 totals 13 residues. V was cut by 7 bases and J by 2 bases, with 11 bases left in between. This chain's CDR3 is CASKRTDQETQYF. The DNA for the CDR3 is TGTGCCAGTAAGAGGACAGATCAAGAGACCCAGTACTTC.

V and J are TRBV19 and TRBJ2-7; no firm D call. The CDR3 runs 13 residues. V was clipped by 3 bases and J by 2 bases, with 8 bases between them. Germline values: CDR1 LNHDA, CDR2 SQIVND (reference sequence). The DNA of the CDR3 is TGTGCCAGTAGTATGACTGGTCCCTACGAGCAGTACTTC. Protein product: CASSMTGPYEQYF.

This chain connects TRBV11-2 to TRBJ2-3; 7 nucleotides match TRBD2. V was clipped by 10 bases and J by 3 bases; unmatched bases: 13. The germline V gene encodes CDR1 SGHAT and CDR2 FQNNGV. The CDR3 runs to 15 residues. Written as DNA, the CDR3 is TGTGCCACCTCCGGGTGGGGGGGTGGAACAGATACGCAGTATTTT. Its protein is CATSGWGGGTDTQYF. The variable domain in full, with the rest retrieved from reference TRBV11-2 and TRBJ2-3, is EAGVAQSPRYKIIEKRQSVAFWCNPISGHATLYWYQQILGQGPKLLIQFQNNGVVDDSQLPKDRFSAERLKGVDSTLKIQPAKLEDSAVYLCATSGWGGGTDTQYFGPGTRLTVL.

With respect to this clonotype: A clone one base away is much larger, so this may be a read error. The chain couples TRBV18 to TRBJ1-3, with D uncertain. The V and J ends lost 2 bases and 0 bases respectively, with 8 bases between them. Germline lookup yields CDR1 KGHSH and CDR2 LQKENI. CDR3 size: 15 residues. The CDR3 nucleotides read TGTGCCAGCTCACCAAGGATGGTCTCTGGAAACACCATATATTTT. Protein product: CASSPRMVSGNTIYF.

This clonotype was detected many times. The chain links TRBV27 to TRBJ1-2; tentatively, D is TRBD1 (6 bases). This CDR3 has 14 amino acids. The germline gives CDR1 MNHEY, CDR2 SMNVEV (reference sequence). Trimming pared 2 bases from V and 2 bases from J, leaving 9 bases between. CDR3 sequence: CASSLKGGNYGYTF. The DNA for the CDR3 is TGTGCCAGCAGTTTAAAAGGGGGGAACTATGGCTACACCTTC.

A remark on this clonotype: A much larger clonotype is one base distant, so this may be a read error. The genes are TRBV14 and TRBJ1-1, with D possibly being TRBD1 (6 bases). V lost 6 bases to trimming and J lost 0 bases, with 14 bases between them. Per the germline V gene, CDR1 is SGHDN and CDR2 is FVKESK. The CDR3 is made up of 15 amino acids. CDR3 loop: CASRLNRAMNTEAFF. The CDR3 bases are TGTGCCAGCAGACTAAACAGGGCTATGAACACTGAAGCTTTCTTT. Variable domain in full (rest from reference TRBV14 and TRBJ1-1): EAGVTQFPSHSVIEKGQTVTLRCDPISGHDNLYWYRRVMGKEIKFLLHFVKESKQDESGMPNNRFLAERTGGTYSTLKVQPAELEDSGVYFCASRLNRAMNTEAFFGQGTRLTVV.

The chain has TRBV11-2 and TRBJ1-2; tentatively, D is TRBD1 (5 bases). Germline V CDR1 and CDR2: SGHAT, FQNNGV. CDR3 length equals 16 residues. Between the trimmed V and J ends, which lost 1 base and 4 bases, there was a span of 16 bases. The CDR3 region has the DNA TGTGCCAGCAGCTTAGCTCGACAGTCGCTAGGCTATGGCTACACCTTC. Encoded protein: CASSLARQSLGYGYTF.